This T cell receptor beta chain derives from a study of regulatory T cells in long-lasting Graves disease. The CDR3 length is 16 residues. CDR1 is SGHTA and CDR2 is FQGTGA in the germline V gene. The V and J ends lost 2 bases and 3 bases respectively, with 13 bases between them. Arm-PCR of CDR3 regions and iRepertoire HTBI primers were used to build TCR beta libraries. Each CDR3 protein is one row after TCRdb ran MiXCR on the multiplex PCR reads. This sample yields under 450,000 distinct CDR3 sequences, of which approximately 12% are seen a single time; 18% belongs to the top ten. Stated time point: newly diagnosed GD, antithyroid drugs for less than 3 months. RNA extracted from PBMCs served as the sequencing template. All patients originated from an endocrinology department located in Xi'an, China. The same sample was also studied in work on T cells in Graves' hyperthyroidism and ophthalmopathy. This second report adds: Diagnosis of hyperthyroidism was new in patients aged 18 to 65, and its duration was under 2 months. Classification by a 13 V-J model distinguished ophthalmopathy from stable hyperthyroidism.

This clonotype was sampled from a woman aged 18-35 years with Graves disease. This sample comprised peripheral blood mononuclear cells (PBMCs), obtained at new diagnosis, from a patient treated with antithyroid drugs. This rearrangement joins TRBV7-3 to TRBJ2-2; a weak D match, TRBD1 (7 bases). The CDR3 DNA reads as TGTGCCAGCAGCTTACTCACAGGGGACTACACCGGGGAGCTGTTTTTT. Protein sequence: CASSLLTGDYTGELFF.